One sample yielded the 14 T cell receptor beta chains listed below, sequenced in a study of Tregs in tolerant kidney transplant recipients (dated by TCRdb to between 2018 and 2021). These TCRs are of unknown antigen specificity. Library preparation was by the immunoSEQ multiplex PCR assay. TCRdb holds this immuneACCESS table with in-frame rearrangements only. Some clones are missing; in checked studies, unresolved V genes explain under half, and the rest has no known cause. The sample table lists fewer than 45,000 clones, roughly 96% of them with a count of one. The top ten constitute about 0.36% of the sample. The sequenced sample was Tregs from blood cultured with allogeneic cells. The receptor set was obtained from a human donor in good health.

CDR3 nucleotides: TGTGCCAGCAGCAACCTTAATTGGGGGAATGAGCAGTTCTTC. This encodes CASSNLNWGNEQFF. The chain employs TRBV21-1 and TRBJ2-1. TRBV21-1 has pseudogene status. The CDR3 is 14 residues long.

V is TRBV18 and J is TRBJ1-1; D unclear. Germline CDR1 and CDR2: KGHSH and LQKENI. Trimming pared 8 bases from V and 2 bases from J, leaving 21 bases between. This CDR3 spans 16 amino acids. CDR3 region: CASTPHPGTFNTEAFF. DNA for the CDR3: TGTGCCAGCACGCCTCACCCGGGAACTTTCAACACTGAAGCTTTCTTT.

The chain recombines TRBV9 with TRBJ2-2; D is possibly TRBD2 (7 bases). This CDR3 has 17 amino acids. From germline, CDR1 is SGDLS and CDR2 YYNGEE. V was cut by 0 bases and J by 2 bases, with 14 bases left in between. CDR3 sequence reads: CASSVAGGNPNTGELFF. The DNA of the CDR3 is TGTGCCAGCAGCGTAGCGGGGGGCAACCCTAACACCGGGGAGCTGTTTTTT.

The V and J genes are TRBV15 and TRBJ1-1; no firm D call. Germline assignment: CDR1 LNHNV and CDR2 YYDKDF (reference sequence). Trimming left V 0 bases short and J 6 bases short, with 14 bases between. The CDR3 spans 15 residues. This CDR3 is CATSRDPQRRPEAFF. CDR3 nucleotides: TGTGCCACCAGCAGAGATCCACAGCGACGGCCTGAAGCTTTCTTT.

V gene TRBV9 combines with J gene TRBJ1-2; no reliable D call. Trimming left V 0 bases short and J 4 bases short, with 10 bases between. The CDR3 contains 14 residues. Germline CDR1 and CDR2: SGDLS and YYNGEE. CDR3 bases: TGTGCCAGCAGCGTAGGGGGAGGGCTCTATGGCTACACCTTC. This codes for CASSVGGGLYGYTF.

J is TRBJ2-5 and V is TRBV28; 7 bases are shared with TRBD2. CDR1 is MDHEN and CDR2 is SYDVKM in the germline V gene. V lost 5 bases, J lost 1 base, and 4 bases stayed unmatched. This CDR3 has 14 amino acids. DNA of the CDR3: TGTGCCAGCAGTATGGCGGGAGCCCAAGAGACCCAGTACTTC. This gives the protein CASSMAGAQETQYF.

This rearrangement joins TRBV11-2 to TRBJ2-7; weak D call: TRBD1 (6 bases). This CDR3 has 14 amino acids. Trimming stripped 4 bases from V and 2 bases from J, with 12 bases between. CDR1 SGHAT and CDR2 FQNNGV come from the germline V gene. The CDR3 nucleotides are TGTGCCAGCAGCTCTTGGACAGAAGCCTACGAGCAGTACTTC. Its protein product is CASSSWTEAYEQYF.

V usage is TRBV5-4 and J usage is TRBJ1-2; TRBD1 agrees at 7 bases. This CDR3 region has 14 residues. Per germline, CDR1 SGHNT and CDR2 YYREEE (reference sequence). V shed 2 bases and J 3 bases; nucleotides not matched to a gene: 4. For the CDR3, the DNA is TGTGCCAGCAGCTTTCCGGGACAGCACTATGGCTACACCTTC. Residues: CASSFPGQHYGYTF.

The chain employs TRBV5-1 and TRBJ2-3; D is unclear. CDR3 length: 13 residues. The ends were cut back, 0 bases at V and 1 base at J, with 3 bases in the middle. CDR1 is SGHRS, CDR2 YFSETQ, per germline. The CDR3 spells CASSLGGTDTQYF. CDR3 nucleotides: TGCGCCAGCAGCTTGGGAGGCACAGATACGCAGTATTTT.

The chain uses TRBV7-9 and TRBJ2-5; 14 bases are a match to TRBD2. Germline CDR1 and CDR2: SEHNR and FQNEAQ (reference sequence). The length of the CDR3 is 17 residues. The V segment lost 1 base and the J segment 2 bases; nucleotides outside the gene matches: 3. CDR3: CASSLGGLAGEQETQYF. The CDR3 nucleotides are TGTGCCAGCAGCTTAGGGGGACTAGCGGGGGAACAAGAGACCCAGTACTTC.

The rearrangement joins TRBV7-9 to TRBJ2-3; the match to TRBD2 covers 12 bases. There are 17 residues in the CDR3. With 4 bases clipped from V and 3 bases from J, the junction kept 8 bases outside the gene matches. CDR1 and CDR2 (germline): SEHNR, FQNEAQ (reference sequence). CDR3 nucleotide sequence: TGTGCCAGCAGCTCGAGACTAGCGGGAGTCAGGACAGATACGCAGTATTTT. Protein sequence: CASSSRLAGVRTDTQYF.

V and J are TRBV2 and TRBJ1-3; tentative D call: TRBD1 (6 bases). This CDR3 has 14 amino acids. Germline V gene data show CDR1 as SNHLY and CDR2 as FYNNEI. Trimming cost V 8 bases and J 4 bases, with 15 bases left between them. The CDR3 is CASAAGVSGNTIYF. The CDR3 coding sequence is TGTGCCAGCGCCGCAGGGGTTTCAGGAAACACCATATATTTT.

This clone was observed a single time. The chain is built from TRBV19 and TRBJ1-1; 8 positions match TRBD1. This CDR3 has 15 residues. The ends lost 5 bases at V and 0 bases at J; junction bases unmatched: 5. Germline-derived CDR1 and CDR2 are LNHDA and SQIVND (reference sequence). The DNA for the CDR3 is TGTGCCAGTAGTCCTGGACAGGGTATGAACACTGAAGCTTTCTTT. Translating it yields CASSPGQGMNTEAFF.

This clone appeared once. The CDR3 is CASSLDTGLYYEQYF. The CDR3 DNA is TGCGCCAGCAGCCTGGACACAGGACTATACTACGAGCAGTACTTC. The V and J genes are TRBV5-1 and TRBJ2-7; possibly TRBD2 for D (6 bases). The V gene lost 4 bases and the J gene lost 3 bases, with 17 bases spanning the gap. Germline V gene lookup returns CDR1 SGHRS and CDR2 YFSETQ. CDR3 length: 15 residues. The full variable domain, its missing parts supplied by reference TRBV5-1 and TRBJ2-7, is KAGVTQTPRYLIKTRGQQVTLSCSPISGHRSVSWYQQTPGQGLQFLFEYFSETQRNKGNFPGRFSGRQFSNSRSEMNVSTLELGDSALYLCASSLDTGLYYEQYFGPGTRLTVT.